This T cell receptor (beta chain) was obtained from a study of response to subunit inactivated influenza vaccine. Germline CDR1 and CDR2: SQVTM and ANQGSEA. The ends were cut back, 7 bases at V and 9 bases at J, with 13 bases in the middle. This CDR3 region has 11 residues. TCRdb called the RT-PCR reads again in MiXCR, with one record for every CDR3 protein. The profile shows about 620,000 distinct CDR3 sequences, about an eighth of them singletons. This clonotype was counted at least ten times. Antigen specificity is unknown. Study-wide findings and caveats: Each seasonal influenza vaccination recruits few new T cells, the authors suggested.

Here the sequenced sample was PBMCs from blood, taken on the day of vaccination. The TCR comes from a man aged 50 or older who received an inactivated influenza vaccine. This rearrangement joins TRBV29-1 to TRBJ2-1; D gene ambiguous. The CDR3 is CSAYEWGEQFF. CDR3 nucleotides: TGCAGCGCCTATGAGTGGGGTGAGCAGTTCTTC.